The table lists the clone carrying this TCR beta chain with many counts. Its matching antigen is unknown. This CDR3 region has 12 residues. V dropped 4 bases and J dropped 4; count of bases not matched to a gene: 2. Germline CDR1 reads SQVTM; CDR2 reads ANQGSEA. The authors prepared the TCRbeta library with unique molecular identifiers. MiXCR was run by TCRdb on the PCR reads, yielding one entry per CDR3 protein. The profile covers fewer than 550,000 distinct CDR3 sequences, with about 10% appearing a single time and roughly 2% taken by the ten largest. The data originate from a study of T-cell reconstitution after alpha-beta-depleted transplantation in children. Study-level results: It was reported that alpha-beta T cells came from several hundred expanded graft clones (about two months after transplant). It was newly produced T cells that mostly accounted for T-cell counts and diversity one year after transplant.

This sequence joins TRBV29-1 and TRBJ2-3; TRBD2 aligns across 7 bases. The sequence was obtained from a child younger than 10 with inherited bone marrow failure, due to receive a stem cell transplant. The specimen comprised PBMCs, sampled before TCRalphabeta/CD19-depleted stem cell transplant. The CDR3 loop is CSVARGADTQYF. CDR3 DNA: TGCAGCGTTGCCCGGGGGGCAGATACGCAGTATTTT.